The 11 T cell receptor beta chains below come from one sample, sequenced in a study of blood T cell repertoires in COVID-19. TCRdb's copy holds only in-frame clones and misses some; the assay was immunoSEQ multiplex PCR. The table records about 190,000 clones, 88% of them present only once. The source material was peripheral blood. The receptor set was obtained from a human donor in a cohort sampled during active COVID-19.

This chain joins TRBV6-5 and TRBJ1-2, with TRBD1 as a possible D gene (6 bases). V dropped 5 bases and J dropped 2 bases, with 15 bases sitting between them. Germline V gene sequence: CDR1 MNHEY, CDR2 SVGAGI. The CDR3 totals 15 residues. The CDR3 reads CASSPTGSPNYGYTF. In DNA, the CDR3 is TGTGCCAGCAGTCCTACAGGGTCTCCGAACTATGGCTACACCTTC.

V and J are TRBV15 and TRBJ2-5; TRBD2 aligns across 7 bases. The CDR3 contains 16 residues. CDR1 is LNHNV, CDR2 YYDKDF, per germline (reference sequence). V lost 0 bases to trimming and J lost 2 bases; unmatched junction nucleotides: 6. The CDR3 region is CATSRDHQREQETQYF. Written as DNA, the CDR3 is TGTGCCACCAGCAGAGATCACCAGCGGGAACAAGAGACCCAGTACTTC.

The rearrangement links TRBV7-2 to TRBJ1-2; TRBD1 matches at 8 bases. Per the germline V gene, CDR1 is SGHTA and CDR2 is FQGNSA. The CDR3 is 16 residues long. The ends lost 4 bases at V and 5 bases at J; junction bases unmatched: 12. In DNA, the CDR3 is TGTGCCAGCAGCTCCAGGATGAGGACAGGGAAATATGGCTACACCTTC. Translated: CASSSRMRTGKYGYTF.

The V gene is TRBV10-3, the J gene TRBJ2-7; 11 bases align to TRBD2. The germline V gene has CDR1 ENHRY and CDR2 SYGVKD. J lost 5 bases, V lost 10 bases, and 7 bases had no gene match. This CDR3 has 13 residues. In DNA form, the CDR3 reads TGTGCCACACAACTAGCGGGAGTGGACGAGCAGTACTTC. Protein product: CATQLAGVDEQYF.

The J gene is TRBJ1-5, the V gene TRBV12-3 or TRBV12-4, with D unresolved. V was cut by 3 bases and J by 10 bases, with 7 bases left in between. The CDR3 loop spans 11 amino acids. CDR3 nucleotides: TGTGCCAGCAGTTTCCGGGGACCCCAGCATTTT. Amino acid sequence: CASSFRGPQHF.

The chain employs TRBV5-5 and TRBJ2-7; 9 bases are a match to TRBD1. Per germline, CDR1 SGHKS and CDR2 YYEKEE (reference sequence). The CDR3 contains 15 residues. Trimming took 0 bases from V and 1 from J; bases not matched to a gene: 2. CDR3: CASSLGGTGSYEQYF. The CDR3, as DNA: TGTGCCAGCAGCTTGGGTGGGACAGGGTCCTACGAGCAGTACTTC.

The table lists this clone with a count of one. This chain links TRBV27 with TRBJ2-3, with D possibly TRBD2 on 6 matching bases. The CDR3 contains 11 residues. Germline CDR1 and CDR2: MNHEY and SMNVEV (reference sequence). V was trimmed by 9 bases and J by 8 bases, leaving 12 bases between them. The DNA of the CDR3 is TGTGCCAGTAGCGGAGTGCGTACGCAGTATTTT. Its protein product is CASSGVRTQYF.

The chain has TRBV10-3 and TRBJ1-2; D uncertain. The germline V gene encodes CDR1 ENHRY and CDR2 SYGVKD. The CDR3 consists of 13 residues. Between the trimmed V and J ends, which lost 0 bases and 4 bases, there was a span of 6 bases. The CDR3, as DNA: TGTGCCATCAGTGAGTCTAACACCTATGGCTACACCTTC. Protein sequence: CAISESNTYGYTF.

The gene calls are TRBV10-1 and TRBJ2-3; tentative D call: TRBD1 (6 bases). Germline CDR1 reads WNHNN; CDR2 reads SYGVQD (reference sequence). Trimming cost V 5 bases and J 2 bases, with 11 bases left between them. The CDR3 totals 14 residues. Here the CDR3 reads CASSRGQITDTQYF. DNA of the CDR3: TGCGCCAGCAGTCGTGGACAGATCACAGATACGCAGTATTTT.

The chain has TRBV19 and TRBJ2-3; 11 bases map to TRBD1. J lost 3 bases, V lost 4 bases, and 9 bases had no gene match. Germline V gives CDR1 LNHDA, CDR2 SQIVND (reference sequence). CDR3 length: 17 amino acids. In DNA form, the CDR3 reads TGTGCCAGTAGTACTCGCCGCGGGACAGGGGGAACAGATACGCAGTATTTT. Translated: CASSTRRGTGGTDTQYF.

This chain links TRBV20-1 with TRBJ2-1; D possibly corresponds to TRBD2 (6 bases). There are 15 residues in the CDR3. In germline, CDR1 is DFQATT, CDR2 SNEGSKA (reference sequence). V lost 3 bases and J 4 bases, leaving 16 bases between the germline ends. In DNA, the CDR3 is TGCAGTGCTAGTCGTCTAGCGTCCGGATACAATGAGCAGTTCTTC. Its protein product is CSASRLASGYNEQFF.